Presented here are 8 T cell receptor beta chains from one specimen sequenced in a study of a mutant IDH1 vaccine in newly diagnosed glioma. Time point: baseline, week 1 (first vaccination visit). Treatment: pre-vaccination baseline after standard-of-care therapy. Sequencing was performed with immunoSEQ multiplex PCR; in TCRdb, only in-frame clones are kept and a portion is missing. The sample lists around 17,000 clones; around 95% were seen once. The source was peripheral blood mononuclear cells (PBMCs), collected from a glioma patient treated with radiotherapy, temozolomide or both. The receptors were sampled from a young woman with glioma. Some clones in this sample may be carry-over from other donors' samples.

This chain's CDR3 is CASSYTGITDTQYF. The CDR3 DNA follows: TGTGCCAGCAGCTATACAGGGATCACAGATACGCAGTATTTT. The chain employs TRBV7-2 and TRBJ2-3, with TRBD1 as a possible D gene (6 bases). V was shortened by 4 bases and J by 2 bases, with 10 bases between the two germline ends. The CDR3 sequence is 14 residues long. The germline V gene has CDR1 SGHTA and CDR2 FQGNSA.

This chain connects TRBV28 to TRBJ2-7; 8 bases align to TRBD1. The CDR3 totals 15 residues. The trim removed 3 bases at V and 6 bases at J, leaving 10 bases unmatched. Germline values: CDR1 MDHEN, CDR2 SYDVKM. CDR3 in amino acids: CASSFNGQGASEQYF. The DNA of the CDR3 is TGTGCCAGCAGTTTTAATGGGCAGGGGGCATCCGAGCAGTACTTC.

J is TRBJ1-5 and V is TRBV12-5; maybe TRBD1 (5 bases). The germline V gene encodes CDR1 LGHNT and CDR2 FRNRAP. CDR3 length equals 16 residues. The ends were cut back, 2 bases at V and 6 bases at J, with 17 bases in the middle. This CDR3 is CASGLQITGDGQPQHF. The DNA of the CDR3 is TGTGCTAGTGGTTTGCAAATAACGGGGGACGGTCAGCCCCAGCATTTT.

The chain employs TRBV15 and TRBJ2-1, with D tentatively TRBD1 (5 bases). CDR1 is LNHNV and CDR2 is YYDKDF in the germline V gene (reference sequence). The CDR3 spans 16 residues. With 0 bases removed from V and 2 bases from J, the gap between germline ends came to 11 bases. The CDR3 loop reads CATSRDRQSPYNEQFF. The CDR3 region has the DNA TGTGCCACCAGCAGAGATAGACAGTCCCCCTACAATGAGCAGTTCTTC.

This rearrangement joins TRBV9 to TRBJ1-2; D gene unclear. CDR1 SGDLS and CDR2 YYNGEE come from the germline V gene. V was shortened by 3 bases and J by 5 bases, with 23 bases between the two germline ends. This CDR3 contains 17 residues. The CDR3 region is CASSAPKGVGSPYGYTF. The CDR3 region has the DNA TGTGCCAGCAGCGCCCCGAAAGGTGTAGGAAGCCCTTATGGCTACACCTTC.

The genes are TRBV7-9 and TRBJ2-5; 7 bases line up with TRBD1. CDR3 length equals 14 residues. Germline V gene lookup returns CDR1 SEHNR and CDR2 FQNEAQ (reference sequence). The V segment lost 5 bases and the J segment 2 bases; nucleotides outside the gene matches: 5. The CDR3 DNA follows: TGTGCCAGCAGCCCCGAGGGGGCACAAGAGACCCAGTACTTC. Translated: CASSPEGAQETQYF.

The J gene is TRBJ2-7, the V gene TRBV7-2, with unresolved D. V was clipped by 4 bases and J by 2 bases, with 12 bases between them. In germline, CDR1 is SGHTA, CDR2 FQGNSA. This CDR3 is built from 14 residues. CDR3 bases: TGTGCCAGCAGCTCTAGAATATTTACCTACGAGCAGTACTTC. Residues: CASSSRIFTYEQYF.

V and J are TRBV28 and TRBJ1-2, with D maybe TRBD1 (6 bases). The V gene's germline CDR1 is MDHEN and CDR2 SYDVKM. This CDR3 is 14 amino acids long. V lost 5 bases to trimming and J lost 1 base, with 11 bases between them. DNA for the CDR3: TGTGCCAGCAGTACACAGGGAGGTAACTATGGCTACACCTTC. Protein: CASSTQGGNYGYTF.